The clone carrying this T cell receptor (beta chain) was observed at least ten times. The trim removed 6 bases at V and 3 bases at J, leaving 12 bases unmatched. The CDR3 sequence is 17 residues long. This record comes from a study of Graves' ophthalmopathy and Graves' hyperthyroidism. Aged 18 to 65, the patients with hyperthyroidism had under 2 months' duration and were newly diagnosed. The authors isolated PBMCs from 9.5 to 10 ml of fresh peripheral blood. RNA transcripts yielded amplified TCR beta CDR3 regions. HTBI-primed RT-PCR formed the first round, and a multiplex PCR formed the second. TCRdb called the multiplex PCR reads again in MiXCR, with one record for every CDR3 protein. The top ten clones hold roughly 2.6% of a sample with a few hundred thousand distinct CDR3 sequences, about 18% of them seen once.

Sequenced material: peripheral blood. The origin of this receptor is an adult woman with stable Graves' hyperthyroidism. The chain couples TRBV12-3 or TRBV12-4 to TRBJ1-3; 9 positions agree with TRBD1. CDR3 bases: TGTGCCAGCAGAAAAGGGGACAGGGACACTTTTGGAAACACCATATATTTT. Amino acid sequence: CASRKGDRDTFGNTIYF.